This T cell receptor beta chain originates from a study of blood T cell repertoires in COVID-19. Study summary: Sites across the United States, Italy and Spain contributed samples from acute and convalescent COVID-19.

The table came from immunoSEQ multiplex PCR; TCRdb's copy has only in-frame clones and leaves some out. The sample lists 20,000 to 25,000 clones, 73% occurring once. The germline V and J ends were trimmed by 4 bases and 6 bases, with 8 bases remaining between them. Per germline, CDR1 SGHDN and CDR2 FVKESK. CDR3 length: 12 amino acids. Material for sequencing was peripheral blood. The TCR was taken from a human donor in a cohort sampled during active or convalescent COVID-19. This chain connects TRBV14 to TRBJ2-3; D is unclear. The CDR3 DNA sequence: TGTGCCAGCAGCCCTCTTCGGGATACGCAGTATTTT. It is translated as CASSPLRDTQYF. Full variable domain (missing parts from reference TRBV14 and TRBJ2-3): EAGVTQFPSHSVIEKGQTVTLRCDPISGHDNLYWYRRVMGKEIKFLLHFVKESKQDESGMPNNRFLAERTGGTYSTLKVQPAELEDSGVYFCASSPLRDTQYFGPGTRLTVL.